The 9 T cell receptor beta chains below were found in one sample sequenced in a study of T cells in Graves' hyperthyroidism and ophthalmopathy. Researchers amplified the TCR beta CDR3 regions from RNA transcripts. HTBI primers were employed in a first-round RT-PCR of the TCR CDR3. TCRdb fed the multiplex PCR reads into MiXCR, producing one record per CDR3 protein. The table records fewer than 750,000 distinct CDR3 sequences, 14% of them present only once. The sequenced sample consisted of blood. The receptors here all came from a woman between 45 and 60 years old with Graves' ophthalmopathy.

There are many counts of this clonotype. In DNA form, the CDR3 reads TGTGCCAGCAGTCAGGAAACCAGGTCCGTCCTTCGCAATGAGCAGTTCTTC. Translating it yields CASSQETRSVLRNEQFF. The chain couples TRBV28 to TRBJ2-1; D not resolved. The CDR3 consists of 17 residues. Trimming shortened V by 5 bases and J by 6 bases, and 23 bases separated the two germline ends. The germline V gene has CDR1 MDHEN and CDR2 SYDVKM.

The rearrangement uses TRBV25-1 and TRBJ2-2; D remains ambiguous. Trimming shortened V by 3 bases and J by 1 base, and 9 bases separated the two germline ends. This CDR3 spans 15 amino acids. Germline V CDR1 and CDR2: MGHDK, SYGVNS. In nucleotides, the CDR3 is TGTGCCAGCAGTGATGACGCCCGGAACACCGGGGAGCTGTTTTTT. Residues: CASSDDARNTGELFF.

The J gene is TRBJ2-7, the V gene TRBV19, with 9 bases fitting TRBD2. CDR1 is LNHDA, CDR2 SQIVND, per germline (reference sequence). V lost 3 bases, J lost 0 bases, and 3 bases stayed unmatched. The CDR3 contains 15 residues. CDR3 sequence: CASSILAGSSYEQYF. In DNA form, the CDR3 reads TGTGCCAGTAGTATTCTAGCGGGGAGCTCCTACGAGCAGTACTTC. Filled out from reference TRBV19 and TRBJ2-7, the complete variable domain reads DGGITQSPKYLFRKEGQNVTLSCEQNLNHDAMYWYRQDPGQGLRLIYYSQIVNDFQKGDIAEGYSVSREKKESFPLTVTSAQKNPTAFYLCASSILAGSSYEQYFGPGTRLTVT.

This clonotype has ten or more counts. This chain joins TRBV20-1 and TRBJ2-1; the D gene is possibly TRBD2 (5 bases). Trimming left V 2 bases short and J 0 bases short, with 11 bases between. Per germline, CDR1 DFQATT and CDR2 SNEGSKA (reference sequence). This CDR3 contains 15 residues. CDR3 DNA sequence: TGCAGTGCTAGATCAGCGGTCGGCTCCTACAATGAGCAGTTCTTC. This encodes CSARSAVGSYNEQFF.

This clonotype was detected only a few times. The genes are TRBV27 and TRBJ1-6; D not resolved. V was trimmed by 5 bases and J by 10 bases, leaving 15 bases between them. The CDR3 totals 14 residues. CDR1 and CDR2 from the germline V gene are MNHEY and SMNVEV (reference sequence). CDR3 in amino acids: CASSRTGIVSPLHF. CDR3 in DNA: TGTGCCAGCAGTCGGACCGGGATAGTGTCACCCCTCCACTTT.

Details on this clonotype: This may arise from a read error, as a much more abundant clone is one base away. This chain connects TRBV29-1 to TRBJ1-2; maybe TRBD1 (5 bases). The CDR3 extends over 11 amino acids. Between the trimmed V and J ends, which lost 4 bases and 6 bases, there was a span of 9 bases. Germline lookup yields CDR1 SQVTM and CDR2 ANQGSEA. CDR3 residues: CSVGGIHGYTF. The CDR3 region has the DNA TGCAGCGTTGGGGGGATTCATGGCTACACCTTC.

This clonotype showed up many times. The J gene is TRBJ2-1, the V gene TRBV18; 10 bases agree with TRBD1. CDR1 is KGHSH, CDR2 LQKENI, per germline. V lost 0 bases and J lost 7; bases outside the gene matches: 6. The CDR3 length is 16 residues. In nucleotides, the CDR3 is TGTGCCAGCTCACCACCTTCCGGGACAGGGGAAAATGAGCAGTTCTTC. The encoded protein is CASSPPSGTGENEQFF.

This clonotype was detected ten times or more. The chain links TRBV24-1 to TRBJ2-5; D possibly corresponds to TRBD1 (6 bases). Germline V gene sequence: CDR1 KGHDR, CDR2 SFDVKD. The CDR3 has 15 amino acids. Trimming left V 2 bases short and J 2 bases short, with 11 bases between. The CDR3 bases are TGTGCCACCAGTGATTCCGGGACAAGACAAGAGACCCAGTACTTC. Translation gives CATSDSGTRQETQYF.

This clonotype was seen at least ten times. CDR3 sequence: CASSFRPPTRAGDSNQPQHF. CDR3 bases: TGTGCCAGCAGTTTCCGCCCACCGACCCGGGCGGGTGATAGCAATCAGCCCCAGCATTTT. This chain joins TRBV27 and TRBJ1-5; D ambiguous. The CDR3 contains 20 residues. The V gene's germline CDR1 is MNHEY and CDR2 SMNVEV (reference sequence). V lost 3 bases and J 0 bases, leaving 24 bases between the germline ends.